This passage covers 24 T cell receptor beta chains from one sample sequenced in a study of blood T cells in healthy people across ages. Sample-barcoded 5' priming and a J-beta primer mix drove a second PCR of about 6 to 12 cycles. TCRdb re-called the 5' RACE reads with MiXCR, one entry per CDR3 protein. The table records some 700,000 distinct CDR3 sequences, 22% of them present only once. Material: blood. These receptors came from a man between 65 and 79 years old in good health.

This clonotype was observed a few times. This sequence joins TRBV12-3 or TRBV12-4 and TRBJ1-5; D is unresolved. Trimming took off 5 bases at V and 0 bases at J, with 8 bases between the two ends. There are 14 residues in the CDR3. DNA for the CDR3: TGTGCCAGCAGTCCCTTGACTAGCAATCAGCCCCAGCATTTT. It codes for CASSPLTSNQPQHF.

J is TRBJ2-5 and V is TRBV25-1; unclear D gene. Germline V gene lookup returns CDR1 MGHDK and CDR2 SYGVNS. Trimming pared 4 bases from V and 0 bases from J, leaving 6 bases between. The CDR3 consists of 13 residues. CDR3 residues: CASSVTYQETQYF. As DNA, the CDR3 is TGTGCCAGCAGTGTAACGTACCAAGAGACCCAGTACTTC.

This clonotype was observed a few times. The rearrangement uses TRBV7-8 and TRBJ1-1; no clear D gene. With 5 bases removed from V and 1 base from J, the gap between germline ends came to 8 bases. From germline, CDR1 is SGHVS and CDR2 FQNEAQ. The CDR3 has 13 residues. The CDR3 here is CASSVIKNTEAFF. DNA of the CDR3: TGTGCCAGCAGCGTAATAAAGAACACTGAAGCTTTCTTT.

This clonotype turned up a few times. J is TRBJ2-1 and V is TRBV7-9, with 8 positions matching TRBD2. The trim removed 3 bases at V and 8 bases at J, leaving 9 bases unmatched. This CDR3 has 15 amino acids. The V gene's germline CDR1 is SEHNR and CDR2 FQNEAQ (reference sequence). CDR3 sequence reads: CASSFLRTSSHEQFF. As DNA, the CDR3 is TGTGCCAGCAGCTTCCTCCGGACTAGCAGTCATGAGCAGTTCTTC.

The CDR3 region has the DNA TGTGCCAGCAGTTCCACCCGACCAGGAAAACTGTTTTTT. This codes for CASSSTRPGKLFF. V and J are TRBV12-3 or TRBV12-4 and TRBJ1-4, with D unresolved. V lost 4 bases and J 10 bases, leaving 13 bases between the germline ends. The CDR3 has 13 amino acids.

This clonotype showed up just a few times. Here the CDR3 DNA reads TGTGCCAGCAGGACCGGGACAGGGAGTGAAAAACTGTTTTTT. Encoded protein: CASRTGTGSEKLFF. The rearrangement links TRBV12-3 or TRBV12-4 to TRBJ1-4; 9 bases align to TRBD1. The length of the CDR3 is 14 residues. V lost 6 bases and J lost 7; bases outside the gene matches: 6.

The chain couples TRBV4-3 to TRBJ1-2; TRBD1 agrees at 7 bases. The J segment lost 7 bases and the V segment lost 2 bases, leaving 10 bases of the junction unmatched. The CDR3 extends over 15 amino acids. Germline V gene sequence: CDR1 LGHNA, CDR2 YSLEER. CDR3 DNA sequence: TGCGCCAGCAGCCAACTAACTAGCACAGGGGCTGGCTACACCTTC. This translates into CASSQLTSTGAGYTF.

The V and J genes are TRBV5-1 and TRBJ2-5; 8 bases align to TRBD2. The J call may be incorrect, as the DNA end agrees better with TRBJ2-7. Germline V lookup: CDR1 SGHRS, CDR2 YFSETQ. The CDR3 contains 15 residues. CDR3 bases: TGCGCCAGCAGCTTGGGGCCGGGACTAGGGTACGAGCAGTACTTC. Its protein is CASSLGPGLGYEQYF.

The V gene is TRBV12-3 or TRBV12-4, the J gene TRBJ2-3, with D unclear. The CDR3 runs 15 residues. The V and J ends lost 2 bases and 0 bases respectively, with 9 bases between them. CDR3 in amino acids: CASSLLGSSTDTQYF. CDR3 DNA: TGTGCCAGCAGTTTATTGGGCTCTAGCACAGATACGCAGTATTTT.

CDR3 sequence reads: CSVEVGRAFF. The DNA for the CDR3 is TGCAGCGTTGAAGTGGGCAGGGCTTTCTTT. V usage is TRBV29-1 and J usage is TRBJ1-1; the D is unclear. From germline, CDR1 is SQVTM and CDR2 ANQGSEA. The CDR3 contains 10 residues. V shed 1 base and J shed 11 bases, with 8 bases lying between them.

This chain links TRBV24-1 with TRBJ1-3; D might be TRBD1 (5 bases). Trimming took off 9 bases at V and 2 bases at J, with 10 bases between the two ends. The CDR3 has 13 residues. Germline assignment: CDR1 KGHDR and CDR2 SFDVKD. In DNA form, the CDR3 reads TGTGCCACCCAGGGATTTGCTGGAAACACCATATATTTT. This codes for CATQGFAGNTIYF.

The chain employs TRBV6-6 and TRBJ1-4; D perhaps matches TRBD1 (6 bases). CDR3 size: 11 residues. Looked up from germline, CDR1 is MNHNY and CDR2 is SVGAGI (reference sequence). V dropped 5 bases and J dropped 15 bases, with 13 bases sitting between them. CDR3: CASSDGQKVFF. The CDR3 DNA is TGTGCCAGCAGTGACGGACAGAAGGTGTTTTTT.

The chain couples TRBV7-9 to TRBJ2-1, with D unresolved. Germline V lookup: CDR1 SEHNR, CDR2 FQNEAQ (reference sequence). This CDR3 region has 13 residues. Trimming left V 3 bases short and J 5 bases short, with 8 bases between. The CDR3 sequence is CASSFRPDNEQFF. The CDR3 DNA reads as TGTGCCAGCAGCTTTCGGCCCGACAATGAGCAGTTCTTC.

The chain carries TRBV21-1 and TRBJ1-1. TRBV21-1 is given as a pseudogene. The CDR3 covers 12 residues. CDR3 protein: CASSNGGTEAFF. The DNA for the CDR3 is TGTGCCAGCAGCAATGGAGGGACTGAAGCTTTCTTT.

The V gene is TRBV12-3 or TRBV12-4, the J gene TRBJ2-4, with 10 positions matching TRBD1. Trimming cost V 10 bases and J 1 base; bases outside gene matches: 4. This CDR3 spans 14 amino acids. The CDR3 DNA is TGTGCCACCAGACAGGGGGCTGCCAAAAACATTCAGTACTTC. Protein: CATRQGAAKNIQYF.

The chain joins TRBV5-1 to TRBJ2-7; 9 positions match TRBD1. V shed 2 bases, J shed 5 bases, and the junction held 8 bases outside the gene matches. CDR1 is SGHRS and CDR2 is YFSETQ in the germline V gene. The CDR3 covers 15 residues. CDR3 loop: CASSFGWDRVNEQYF. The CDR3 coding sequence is TGCGCCAGCAGCTTTGGTTGGGACAGGGTCAACGAGCAGTACTTC.

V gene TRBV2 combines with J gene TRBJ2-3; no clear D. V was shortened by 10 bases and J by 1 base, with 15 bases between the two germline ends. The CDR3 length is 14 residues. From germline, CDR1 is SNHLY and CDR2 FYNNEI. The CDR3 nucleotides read TGTGCCACCGCGCTAGGAACACGCACAGATACGCAGTATTTT. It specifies CATALGTRTDTQYF.

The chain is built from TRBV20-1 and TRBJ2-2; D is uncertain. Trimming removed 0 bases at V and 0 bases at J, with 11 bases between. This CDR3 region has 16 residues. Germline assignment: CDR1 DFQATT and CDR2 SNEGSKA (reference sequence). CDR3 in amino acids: CSARDWARPNTGELFF. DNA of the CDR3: TGCAGTGCTAGAGATTGGGCGCGGCCGAACACCGGGGAGCTGTTTTTT.

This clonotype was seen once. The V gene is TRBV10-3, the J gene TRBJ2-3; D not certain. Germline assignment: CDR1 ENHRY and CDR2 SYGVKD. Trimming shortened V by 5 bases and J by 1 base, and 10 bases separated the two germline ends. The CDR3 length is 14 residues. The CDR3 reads CAISFGQGTDTQYF. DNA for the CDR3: TGTGCCATCAGTTTTGGGCAGGGCACAGATACGCAGTATTTT.

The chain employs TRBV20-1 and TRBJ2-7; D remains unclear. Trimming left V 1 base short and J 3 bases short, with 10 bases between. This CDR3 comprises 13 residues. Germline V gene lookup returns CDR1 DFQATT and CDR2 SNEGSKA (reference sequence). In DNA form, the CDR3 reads TGCAGTGCTAGAGCCTATGGGGTCTACGAGCAGTACGTC. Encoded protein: CSARAYGVYEQYV.

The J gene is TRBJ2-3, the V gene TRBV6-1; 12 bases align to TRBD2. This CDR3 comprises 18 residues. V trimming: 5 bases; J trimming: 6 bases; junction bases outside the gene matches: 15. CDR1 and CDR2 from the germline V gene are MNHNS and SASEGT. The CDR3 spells CASSISGTSGFTRDTQYF. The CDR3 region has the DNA TGTGCCAGCAGTATCTCCGGGACTAGCGGGTTCACAAGGGATACGCAGTATTTT.

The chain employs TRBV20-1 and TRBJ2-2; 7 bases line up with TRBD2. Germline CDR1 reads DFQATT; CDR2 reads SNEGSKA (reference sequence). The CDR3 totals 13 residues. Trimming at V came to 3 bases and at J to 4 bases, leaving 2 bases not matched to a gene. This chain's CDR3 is CSARTSFTGELFF. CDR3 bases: TGCAGTGCTAGGACTAGCTTCACCGGGGAGCTGTTTTTT.

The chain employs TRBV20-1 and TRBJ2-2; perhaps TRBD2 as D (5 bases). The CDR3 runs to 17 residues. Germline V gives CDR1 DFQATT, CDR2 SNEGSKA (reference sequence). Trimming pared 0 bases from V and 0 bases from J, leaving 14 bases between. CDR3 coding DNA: TGCAGTGCTAGAGATCGGGGAGCAGCTTCGAACACCGGGGAGCTGTTTTTT. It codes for CSARDRGAASNTGELFF.

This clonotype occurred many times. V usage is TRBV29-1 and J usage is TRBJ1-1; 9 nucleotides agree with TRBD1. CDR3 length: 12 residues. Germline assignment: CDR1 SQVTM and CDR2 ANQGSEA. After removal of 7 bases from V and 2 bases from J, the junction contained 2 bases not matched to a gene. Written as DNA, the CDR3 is TGCAGCGCGGGACAGGGTAACACTGAAGCTTTCTTT. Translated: CSAGQGNTEAFF. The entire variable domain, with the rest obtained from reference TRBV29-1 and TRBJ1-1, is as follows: SAVISQKPSRDICQRGTSLTIQCQVDSQVTMMFWYRQQPGQSLTLIATANQGSEATYESGFVIDKFPISRPNLTFSTLTVSNMSPEDSSIYLCSAGQGNTEAFFGQGTRLTVV.